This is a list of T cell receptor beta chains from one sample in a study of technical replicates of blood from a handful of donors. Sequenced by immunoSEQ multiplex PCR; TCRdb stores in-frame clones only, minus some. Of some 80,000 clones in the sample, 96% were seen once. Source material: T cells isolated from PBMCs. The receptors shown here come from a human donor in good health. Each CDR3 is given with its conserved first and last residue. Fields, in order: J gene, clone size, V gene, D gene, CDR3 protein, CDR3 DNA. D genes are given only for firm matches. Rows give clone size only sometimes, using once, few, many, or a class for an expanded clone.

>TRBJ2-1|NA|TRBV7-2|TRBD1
CASSSGTGTNEQFF
TGTGCCAGCAGCTCCGGGACAGGGACCAATGAGCAGTTCTTC
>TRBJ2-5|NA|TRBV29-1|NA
CSVDLDRDQETQYF
TGCAGCGTGGACCTGGACAGAGACCAAGAGACCCAGTACTTC
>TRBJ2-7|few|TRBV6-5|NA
CASSYVNSYEQYF
TGTGCCAGCAGTTACGTCAACTCCTACGAGCAGTACTTC
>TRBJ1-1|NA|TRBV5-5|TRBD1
CASSQRPDRELTEAFF
TGTGCCAGCAGCCAGAGACCGGACAGGGAGTTAACTGAAGCTTTCTTT
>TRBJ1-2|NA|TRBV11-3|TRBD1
CASSLGGQNYGYTF
TGTGCCAGCAGCCTAGGGGGACAGAACTATGGCTACACCTTC
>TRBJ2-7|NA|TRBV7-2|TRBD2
CASNTRASGYEQYF
TGTGCCAGCAATACGAGGGCTAGCGGGTACGAGCAGTACTTC
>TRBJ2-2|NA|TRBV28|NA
CASREPQGTGELFF
TGTGCCAGCAGGGAACCCCAGGGGACCGGGGAGCTGTTTTTT
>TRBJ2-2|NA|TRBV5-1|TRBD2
CASSGRLAGAGGELFF
TGCGCCAGCAGCGGTAGACTAGCGGGAGCGGGCGGGGAGCTGTTTTTT
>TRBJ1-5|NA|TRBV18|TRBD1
CASSRFHRGPNQPQHF
TGTGCCAGCTCACGTTTCCACAGGGGGCCAAATCAGCCCCAGCATTTT
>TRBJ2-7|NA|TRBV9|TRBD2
CASSTGLATVYEQYF
TGTGCCAGCAGCACGGGACTAGCAACCGTCTACGAGCAGTACTTC
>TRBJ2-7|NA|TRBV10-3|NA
CAISESRGYEQYF
TGTGCCATCAGTGAGTCCAGGGGCTACGAGCAGTACTTC
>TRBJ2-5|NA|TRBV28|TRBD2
CASSVTSGRETQYF
TGTGCCAGCAGTGTGACTAGCGGGCGAGAGACCCAGTACTTC
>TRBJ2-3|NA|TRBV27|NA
CASSLLSSDTQYF
TGTGCCAGCAGTTTACTCTCCTCAGATACGCAGTATTTT
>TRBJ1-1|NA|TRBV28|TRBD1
CAITGTANTEAFF
TGTGCCATCACCGGGACAGCGAACACTGAAGCTTTCTTT
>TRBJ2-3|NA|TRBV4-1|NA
CASSQESPPTQYF
TGCGCCAGCAGCCAAGAGTCTCCTCCCACGCAGTATTTT
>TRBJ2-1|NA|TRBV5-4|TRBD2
CASSLGSSGPYNEQFF
TGTGCCAGCAGCTTGGGATCTAGCGGGCCCTACAATGAGCAGTTCTTC
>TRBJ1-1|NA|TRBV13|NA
CASNAGYDRTEAFF
TGTGCCAGCAATGCAGGATACGATCGCACTGAAGCTTTCTTT
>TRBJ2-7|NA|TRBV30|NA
CAWSVGAGNNEQYF
TGTGCCTGGAGTGTAGGTGCAGGGAACAACGAGCAGTACTTC